This passage covers 20 T cell receptor beta chains from one sample sequenced in a study of shared clonotypes between healthy human individuals. Here immunoSEQ multiplex PCR was the method, and the copy in TCRdb shows in-frame clones only, minus some. The sample holds roughly 500,000 clones, approximately 95% seen once. The sequenced sample consisted of naive CD4+ T cells sorted from blood. This sample's subset: CD45RA+ positively selected. Every receptor here comes from a woman in her twenties or thirties in good health.

This clone was found once. The chain couples TRBV5-1 to TRBJ2-5; the D gene is possibly TRBD2 (6 bases). Germline assignment: CDR1 SGHRS and CDR2 YFSETQ. Deletions cut 5 bases from V and 5 bases from J, with 16 bases between. This CDR3 region has 14 residues. Here the CDR3 reads CASRGRDLEETQYF. The DNA for the CDR3 is TGCGCCAGCAGAGGACGGGACTTGGAGGAGACCCAGTACTTC.

A single count supports this clone. The V call is TRBV11-2, the J call TRBJ2-2; D is undetermined. Trimming removed 1 base from V and 4 bases from J, with 13 bases in between. The CDR3 has 16 amino acids. Germline CDR1 reads SGHAT; CDR2 reads FQNNGV. The CDR3 spells CASSLVGQSFTGELFF. As DNA, the CDR3 is TGTGCCAGCAGCTTAGTTGGCCAGTCGTTCACCGGGGAGCTGTTTTTT.

The J gene is TRBJ2-3, the V gene TRBV9, with D possibly being TRBD2 (6 bases). This CDR3 region has 14 residues. The V end lost 4 bases, the J end lost 0 bases, and 9 bases lay between the germline ends. Germline V CDR1 and CDR2: SGDLS, YYNGEE. CDR3 coding DNA: TGTGCCAGCAGCCGCGGGACGAGCACAGATACGCAGTATTTT. Amino acids: CASSRGTSTDTQYF.

The gene calls are TRBV6-5 and TRBJ2-2; TRBD1 aligns across 10 bases. Germline CDR1 MNHEY, CDR2 SVGAGI. J gave up 3 bases and V 6 bases, and 4 bases lay outside the gene matches. CDR3 length: 15 residues. The CDR3 sequence: CASSRDRGDTGELFF. CDR3 nucleotides: TGTGCCAGCAGCCGGGACAGGGGAGACACCGGGGAGCTGTTTTTT.

With respect to this clone: Its ends do not fully match the called genes, so a read error is possible. The chain has TRBV19 and TRBJ1-2; maybe TRBD1 (6 bases). Germline CDR1 reads LNHDA; CDR2 reads SQIVND (reference sequence). There are 14 residues in the CDR3. The CDR3 bases are TGTGCCAGCAGTAGGACAGTGACTAACTATGGCTACACCTTC. Its protein product is CASSRTVTNYGYTF.

This clone came up once. The chain links TRBV25-1 to TRBJ2-2, with D possibly TRBD2 on 5 matching bases. The V gene's germline CDR1 is MGHDK and CDR2 SYGVNS. Deletions cut 6 bases from V and 4 bases from J, with 6 bases between. This CDR3 comprises 12 residues. This chain's CDR3 is CASRGVTGELFF. For the CDR3, the DNA is TGTGCCAGCAGGGGAGTCACCGGGGAGCTGTTTTTT.

The rearrangement uses TRBV27 and TRBJ2-3; 8 nucleotides line up with TRBD1. The germline V gene has CDR1 MNHEY and CDR2 SMNVEV (reference sequence). The CDR3 runs 15 residues. The V gene end was trimmed by 6 bases and the J gene end by 4 bases; junction bases not matched to a gene: 9. The CDR3 nucleotides are TGTGCCAGCAGCCCCGGAACAGGGGGACCAGATACGCAGTATTTT. Translating it yields CASSPGTGGPDTQYF.

The J gene is TRBJ2-1, the V gene TRBV2, with TRBD2 matching over 9 bases. This CDR3 has 13 residues. Germline CDR1 reads SNHLY; CDR2 reads FYNNEI. V trimming: 4 bases; J trimming: 7 bases; junction bases outside the gene matches: 2. CDR3 DNA sequence: TGTGCCAGCAGTGTGCGGGAGGGTAATGAGCAGTTCTTC. Translation: CASSVREGNEQFF.

The J gene is TRBJ2-1, the V gene TRBV29-1, with D possibly matching TRBD2 (5 bases). Germline V CDR1 and CDR2: SQVTM, ANQGSEA. The CDR3 totals 14 residues. Trimming took 3 bases from V and 1 from J, leaving 10 bases between them. CDR3 coding DNA: TGCAGCGTTGAGGAGCGGAGTTCCTACAATGAGCAGTTCTTC. Translated, it gives CSVEERSSYNEQFF.

V is TRBV5-6 and J is TRBJ1-1, with TRBD1 matching 9 bases. V trimming: 4 bases; J trimming: 3 bases; junction bases outside the gene matches: 13. CDR1 and CDR2 (germline): SGHDT, YYEEEE. There are 17 residues in the CDR3. DNA of the CDR3: TGTGCCAGCAGCCGTGGAACAGGGGGCTCAGGGGACACTGAAGCTTTCTTT. Protein sequence: CASSRGTGGSGDTEAFF.

This chain joins TRBV19 and TRBJ2-3; 9 bases map to TRBD2. This CDR3 spans 17 amino acids. Germline values: CDR1 LNHDA, CDR2 SQIVND (reference sequence). V dropped 4 bases and J dropped 0; count of bases not matched to a gene: 8. The CDR3 nucleotides are TGTGCCAGTAGTAGAGGACTAAGCGGGAGGAGCACAGATACGCAGTATTTT. Translating gives CASSRGLSGRSTDTQYF.

This clone was counted between two and nine times. V usage is TRBV4-1 and J usage is TRBJ1-1; 8 positions match TRBD1. The CDR3 has 15 residues. Trimming took 1 base from V and 6 from J; bases not matched to a gene: 7. The germline V gene has CDR1 MGHRA and CDR2 YSYEKL. As DNA, the CDR3 is TGCGCCAGCAGCCAAGCGGACAGGGTCCCTTCTGAAGCTTTCTTT. Amino acids: CASSQADRVPSEAFF.

This clone has a single count. The CDR3 is CAWSEENLPTYTQYF. The CDR3 region has the DNA TGTGCCTGGAGTGAAGAGAATCTACCTACATATACGCAGTATTTT. The rearrangement joins TRBV30 to TRBJ2-3; D not certain. CDR3 length equals 15 residues. Trimming shortened V by 1 base and J by 7 bases, and 18 bases separated the two germline ends. Germline CDR1 reads GTSNPN; CDR2 reads SVGIG (reference sequence).

On this clone itself: The junction differs from germline at one of its ends, possibly a read error. The chain combines TRBV7-8 with TRBJ1-3; D gene uncertain. Germline V CDR1 and CDR2: SGHVS, FQNEAQ. This CDR3 is 12 amino acids long. The CDR3, as DNA: TGTGCCAGCACCATTTCCGGGCCGCCTTCGCATTTT. Translated, it gives CASTISGPPSHF.

The chain is built from TRBV28 and TRBJ2-5, with TRBD2 matching over 13 bases. The tail of the sequence fits TRBJ2-7 better, so the J call may be wrong. The CDR3 is made up of 16 amino acids. CDR1 is MDHEN and CDR2 is SYDVKM in the germline V gene. The CDR3 loop is CASSPAGTSGTYEQYF. CDR3 bases: TGTGCCAGCAGTCCAGCCGGGACTAGCGGGACCTACGAGCAGTACTTC.

This clone was detected only once. The chain has TRBV5-5 and TRBJ1-1; D ambiguous. Germline values: CDR1 SGHKS, CDR2 YYEKEE (reference sequence). V was cut by 0 bases and J by 6 bases, with 9 bases left in between. This CDR3 has 13 amino acids. CDR3 bases: TGTGCCAGCAGCTTGGAGGGCGTAGCTGAAGCTTTCTTT. Translating it yields CASSLEGVAEAFF.

The chain has TRBV12-1 and TRBJ2-5. TRBV12-1 is marked as a pseudogene. The length of the CDR3 is 15 residues. CDR3 sequence: CASSSAAHPSQTQYF. The CDR3 DNA is TGTGCCAGCAGCTCTGCGGCCCATCCAAGCCAGACCCAGTACTTC.

The rearrangement uses TRBV28 and TRBJ2-3; the D gene could be TRBD1 or TRBD2 (5 bases each). Germline V CDR1 and CDR2: MDHEN, SYDVKM. The CDR3 loop spans 15 amino acids. V was cut by 8 bases and J by 1 base, with 16 bases left in between. CDR3 coding DNA: TGTGCCAGCGGTAGAGGGGATACGGGCACAGATACGCAGTATTTT. Residues: CASGRGDTGTDTQYF.

This chain joins TRBV7-2 and TRBJ2-3, with 16 bases identical to TRBD2. CDR1 and CDR2 (germline): SGHTA, FQGNSA. V dropped 4 bases and J dropped 4; count of bases not matched to a gene: 11. CDR3 length equals 19 residues. The CDR3 here is CASSSTRGTSGRGADTQYF. CDR3 coding DNA: TGTGCCAGCAGCTCTACACGCGGGACTAGCGGGAGGGGGGCAGATACGCAGTATTTT.

The J gene is TRBJ2-7, the V gene TRBV19; TRBD2 aligns across 10 bases. V trimming: 3 bases; J trimming: 1 base; junction bases outside the gene matches: 3. The germline V gene encodes CDR1 LNHDA and CDR2 SQIVND (reference sequence). The length of the CDR3 is 15 residues. The CDR3 DNA follows: TGTGCCAGTAGTATCCTAGCGGGAGTTTCCTACGAGCAGTACTTC. As protein: CASSILAGVSYEQYF.